This entry concerns a single T cell receptor (beta chain). The source of the sample is a study of blood T cell repertoires in COVID-19. The protocol was immunoSEQ multiplex PCR, while the TCRdb copy is restricted to in-frame clones and leaves out a portion. This table has 250,000 to 350,000 clones, around 90% appearing once. The J segment lost 1 base and the V segment lost 2 bases, leaving 3 bases of the junction unmatched. The CDR3 is 15 residues long. The germline CDR1 and CDR2 sequences are LGHNA and YNFKEQ. The chain joins TRBV4-2 to TRBJ1-1; 8 bases are shared with TRBD1. This sequence originates from a woman aged 35 to 49 who had recovered from COVID-19. The sequenced sample was peripheral blood. The CDR3 loop reads CASSQPTGGNTEAFF. The CDR3 region has the DNA TGTGCCAGCAGCCAACCCACAGGGGGGAACACTGAAGCTTTCTTT.